This is a list of T cell receptor beta chains from one sample in a study of cytomegalovirus exposure and HLA in healthy donors. Sequenced by immunoSEQ multiplex PCR; TCRdb stores in-frame clones only, minus some. The table includes roughly 200,000 clones, around 80% detected once. What was sequenced was PBMCs. These receptors all come from a woman aged 30 to 39 in good health and CMV-seropositive. Each CDR3 is given with its conserved first and last residue. A D gene is named only where the DNA matches it firmly. Clone size is not always given. Where it is, it says once, few, many or a class for expanded clones.

clone_size	v_call	cdr3_length	d_call	j_call	cdr3_nt	cdr3_aa
few	TRBV9	15	TRBD1	TRBJ2-7	TGTGCCAGCAGCGTAGGGACAGGGGGGGTCTACGAGCAGTACTTC	CASSVGTGGVYEQYF
.	TRBV9	15	.	TRBJ2-7	TGTGCCAGCAGCGTAGCGAGTGGTTTCTTATACGAGCAGTACTTC	CASSVASGFLYEQYF
.	TRBV2	15	TRBD1	TRBJ1-1	TGTGCCAGCAGGAAGGACAGGGGAGGAAACACTGAAGCTTTCTTT	CASRKDRGGNTEAFF
.	TRBV5-5	15	.	TRBJ2-5	TGTGCCAGCAGCTTTTATCCCGGGGATGAAGAGACCCAGTACTTC	CASSFYPGDEETQYF
.	TRBV10-3	14	TRBD1	TRBJ2-7	TGTGCCATCAGTGAGTCGGACAGGATCGACGAGCAGTACTTC	CAISESDRIDEQYF
.	TRBV10-1	14	.	TRBJ1-1	TGCGCCAGCACCGGGTCGGGGGGCGCAACTGAAGCTTTCTTT	CASTGSGGATEAFF
.	TRBV27	14	TRBD1	TRBJ1-2	TGTGCCAGCAGCGAGGGGGCAGGGTTATATGGCTACACCTTC	CASSEGAGLYGYTF
few	TRBV23-1	16	.	TRBJ1-2	TGCGCCAGCACCCAACCCTGGGGCGGTCCTAACTATGGCTACACCTTC	CASTQPWGGPNYGYTF
.	TRBV5-6	13	.	TRBJ1-6	TGTGCCAGCAGCTTGAGGAGTACCTTGCCCCTCCACTTT	CASSLRSTLPLHF
.	TRBV27	13	.	TRBJ1-5	TGTGCCAGCAGTTTCCAGAGCAATCAGCCCCAGCATTTT	CASSFQSNQPQHF
.	TRBV5-4	13	.	TRBJ2-5	TGTGCCAGCAGCCTAGCCGACCAAGAGACCCAGTACTTC	CASSLADQETQYF
.	TRBV10-1	11	.	TRBJ1-1	TGCGCCAGCAGTGTCGGGGGGGAAGCTTTCTTT	CASSVGGEAFF
.	TRBV7-2	17	.	TRBJ1-1	TGTGCCAGCAGCTCCAGGAGCAGGGGAGAGTTGAACACTGAAGCTTTCTTT	CASSSRSRGELNTEAFF
.	TRBV7-6	14	.	TRBJ1-4	TGTGCCAGCAGCTTAGACAGGGTCGGTGAAAAACTGTTTTTT	CASSLDRVGEKLFF
.	TRBV5-1	16	TRBD1	TRBJ2-2	TGCGCCAGCAGCTTGGAAGGGGGCAGGGACACCGGGGAGCTGTTTTTT	CASSLEGGRDTGELFF
.	TRBV30	14	.	TRBJ1-5	TGTGCCTCCCGGGGGGAGGACGGCAATCAGCCCCAGCATTTT	CASRGEDGNQPQHF
few	TRBV6-5	15	.	TRBJ2-3	TGTGCCAGCAGTTACTCGAAAGCCCTCCCAGATACGCAGTATTTT	CASSYSKALPDTQYF
.	TRBV13	16	TRBD1	TRBJ1-1	TGTGCCAGCAGCTTCAGGGGGCCCTGGTTGAACACTGAAGCTTTCTTT	CASSFRGPWLNTEAFF
few	TRBV2	15	TRBD2	TRBJ2-5	TGTGCCAGCAGAGAACTAGCGGGAGCTGTAGAGACCCAGTACTTC	CASRELAGAVETQYF
.	TRBV5-6	13	TRBD1	TRBJ1-2	TGTGCCAGCAGCCTACAGGGGCGACATGGCTACACCTTC	CASSLQGRHGYTF
.	TRBV11-2	14	.	TRBJ1-5	TGTGCCAGCAGCTTAGAATCAGTACGTCAGCCCCAGCATTTT	CASSLESVRQPQHF
.	TRBV4-1	16	.	TRBJ1-3	TGCGCCAGCAGCCCGGGGGGAGGGGGAGGTGGAAACACCATATATTTT	CASSPGGGGGGNTIYF
.	TRBV7-2	17	TRBD1	TRBJ1-2	TGTGCCAGCAGCCCGCGGACAGGGACCCAGAATTACTATGGCTACACCTTC	CASSPRTGTQNYYGYTF
.	TRBV2	15	TRBD2	TRBJ2-1	TGTGCCAGCAGTGACGGCGGGGGGGGTTACAATGAGCAGTTCTTC	CASSDGGGGYNEQFF
.	TRBV6-5	13	TRBD1	TRBJ2-7	TGTGCCAGCAGTGCCGGGACAGGGGACGAGCAGTACTTC	CASSAGTGDEQYF
.	TRBV14	15	.	TRBJ1-6	TGTGCCAGCAGCCAAGCACCAGGGGCGTATTCACCCCTCCACTTT	CASSQAPGAYSPLHF
.	TRBV2	16	TRBD2	TRBJ2-2	TGTGCCAGCAGTGGGGGTAGCGGGGTCTTCACCGGGGAGCTGTTTTTT	CASSGGSGVFTGELFF
.	TRBV11-3	17	TRBD2	TRBJ2-1	TGTGCCAGCAGCCCCTCGACTAGCGGGTGGGAGGGTGATGAGCAGTTCTTC	CASSPSTSGWEGDEQFF
.	TRBV6-1	15	TRBD1	TRBJ1-5	TGTGCCAGCAGTCCCTGGACAGGAGACAATCAGCCCCAGCATTTT	CASSPWTGDNQPQHF
.	TRBV4-3	15	.	TRBJ2-7	TGCGCCAGCAGCCAAGAGGCGACTTACTTCTACGAGCAGTACTTC	CASSQEATYFYEQYF
few	TRBV6-1	14	TRBD1	TRBJ1-1	TGTGCCAGCAGCGGCCTGGACAGGGGGGCTGAAGCTTTCTTT	CASSGLDRGAEAFF
few	TRBV11-3	15	.	TRBJ2-7	TGTGCCAGCAGCTTAGGATCGGGGGGCGGCCACGAGCAGTACTTC	CASSLGSGGGHEQYF
.	TRBV30	12	.	TRBJ2-5	TGTGCCTGGTCCCCTTCCACGGGGACCCAGTACTTC	CAWSPSTGTQYF
.	TRBV12-5	14	.	TRBJ2-5	TGTGCTAGTGGCCTAACGACAGGCCGGGAGACCCAGTACTTC	CASGLTTGRETQYF
few	TRBV9	13	TRBD1	TRBJ2-7	TGTGCCAGCAGCGTAGCTAACAGGGGAGAGCAGTACTTC	CASSVANRGEQYF
.	TRBV5-4	15	.	TRBJ1-6	TGTGCCAGCAGCTTGGCCGGGTCTGTAGGTTCACCCCTCCACTTT	CASSLAGSVGSPLHF
.	TRBV5-6	13	TRBD1	TRBJ1-1	TGTGCCAGCTTCGACTGGACAGGGGGTGAAGCTTTCTTT	CASFDWTGGEAFF
few	TRBV4-1	13	.	TRBJ1-2	TGCGCCAGCAGCGAAGACCCCGGGAGAGGCTACACCTTC	CASSEDPGRGYTF
.	TRBV6-5	13	.	TRBJ2-3	TGTGCCAGCAGTTGGAAGGGGGCAGATACGCAGTATTTT	CASSWKGADTQYF
.	TRBV6-1	15	.	TRBJ1-3	TGTGCCAGCAGTCGACGGAGCCACTCTGGAAACACCATATATTTT	CASSRRSHSGNTIYF
.	TRBV21-1	15	.	TRBJ2-7	TGTGCCAGCAGCCGCGGGATGGAAATCTCCTACGAGCAGTACTTC	CASSRGMEISYEQYF
.	TRBV5-1	16	TRBD1	TRBJ2-7	TGCGCCAGCAGCCCCCAGTTAGGGACAGGGATCTTAGAGCAGTACTTC	CASSPQLGTGILEQYF
.	TRBV16	17	TRBD2	TRBJ2-1	TGTGCCAGCAGCCAGGCCCGGGGAGCGGGGGCCAACAATGAGCAGTTCTTC	CASSQARGAGANNEQFF
.	TRBV4-1	13	TRBD2	TRBJ2-2	TGCGCCAGCAGCCCCCGACTAGCTGGGGAGCTGTTTTTT	CASSPRLAGELFF
few	TRBV27	14	TRBD2	TRBJ2-1	TGTGCCAGCAGACTTACGGGACTAGCCGACGAGCAGTTCTTC	CASRLTGLADEQFF
.	TRBV4-1	16	.	TRBJ2-2	TGCGCCAGCAGCCAAGCGCTCAGCGCGAACACCGGGGAGCTGTTTTTT	CASSQALSANTGELFF
.	TRBV7-2	16	.	TRBJ1-3	TGTGCCAGCAGCTTAGTAGGGGGTGCCGGTGGAAACACCATATATTTT	CASSLVGGAGGNTIYF
.	TRBV2	15	.	TRBJ2-7	TGTGCCAGCAGTGAAAAGGTCGGCGGACTCAGCGAGCAGTACTTC	CASSEKVGGLSEQYF
.	TRBV9	14	.	TRBJ2-1	TGTGCCAGCAGCGTAGTCGGGGAATACAATGAGCAGTTCTTC	CASSVVGEYNEQFF
few	TRBV14	11	.	TRBJ1-4	TGTGCCAGCTCGACTAATGAAAAACTGTTTTTT	CASSTNEKLFF
once	TRBV4-1	14	.	TRBJ1-1	TGCGCCAGCAGCCAAGAGTCTCAGGGGACTGAAGCTTTCTTT	CASSQESQGTEAFF
.	TRBV11-3	16	TRBD2	TRBJ2-1	TGTGCCAGCCTTGAGGCTAGCGGGAAACGGATCCATGAGCAGTTCTTC	CASLEASGKRIHEQFF
few	TRBV29-1	14	TRBD1	TRBJ1-2	TGCAGCGTTGACCTACAGGGGACTAACTATGGCTACACCTTC	CSVDLQGTNYGYTF
.	TRBV4-1	15	TRBD2	TRBJ2-1	TGCGCCAGCAGCCTCCGGACTAGCGGGAGGTCTGAGCAGTTCTTC	CASSLRTSGRSEQFF
.	TRBV5-1	12	TRBD1	TRBJ2-7	TGCGCCAGCAGCTTTGACAGGGCCGAGCAGTACTTC	CASSFDRAEQYF
few	TRBV6-6	14	.	TRBJ2-3	TGTGCCACCTACGCCCCCGGATGGAGAGATACGCAGTATTTT	CATYAPGWRDTQYF
.	TRBV7-9	14	TRBD1	TRBJ1-2	TGTGCCAGCAGCTCCATAACAGGGGGCCATGGCTACACCTTC	CASSSITGGHGYTF